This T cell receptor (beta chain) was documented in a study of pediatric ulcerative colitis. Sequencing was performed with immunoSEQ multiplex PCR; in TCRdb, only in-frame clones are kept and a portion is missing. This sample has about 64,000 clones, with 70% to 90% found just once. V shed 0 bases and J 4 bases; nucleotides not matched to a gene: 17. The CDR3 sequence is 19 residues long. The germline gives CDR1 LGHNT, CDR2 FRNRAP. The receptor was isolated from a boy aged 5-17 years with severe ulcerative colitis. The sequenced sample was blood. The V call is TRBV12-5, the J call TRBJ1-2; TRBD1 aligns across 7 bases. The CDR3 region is CASGLVQGRILGPFYGYTF. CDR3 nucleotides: TGTGCTAGTGGTTTGGTACAGGGGAGGATCCTTGGTCCTTTCTATGGCTACACCTTC.